The clone carrying this TCR beta chain was seen a few times. This sample is drawn from a study of blood T cell repertoires in COVID-19. In the study overall: COVID-19 samples, acute and convalescent, were from the United States, Italy and Spain. PBMCs, B-cell-depleted T cells, or T cells were the source of the cDNA or gDNA that made up the material.

V lost 0 bases and J lost 5, with 8 bases in between. Germline CDR1 is SQVTM and CDR2 is ANQGSEA. The CDR3 totals 13 residues. In the original analysis: Counts of nucleated cells, estimated from reference gene primer amplification, were obtained. Here immunoSEQ multiplex PCR was the method, and the copy in TCRdb shows in-frame clones only, minus some. V and J calls plus clone size are reproduced from that table; the DNA served to infer D and trimming. The sample lists over 85,000 clones, 85% occurring once. This sequence joins TRBV29-1 and TRBJ1-5; D is uncertain. This clonotype originated in a man in his sixties with acute or convalescent COVID-19. Sample: peripheral blood. In DNA, the CDR3 is TGCAGCGTTGAAGATGGGAGGGATCAGCCCCAGCATTTT. It encodes CSVEDGRDQPQHF.